This T cell receptor (beta chain) emerged from a study of control samples from healthy donors and cancer patients. Clones were read by immunoSEQ multiplex PCR, and TCRdb kept only the in-frame ones, dropping some. The sample contains 120,000 or so clones, roughly 86% of which appear only once. Germline-derived CDR1 and CDR2 are SNHLY and FYNNEI. The CDR3 contains 14 residues. Trimming left V 6 bases short and J 4 bases short, with 12 bases between. Source material: blood. This receptor was obtained from a man aged 60 to 75 in good health. The J gene is TRBJ2-2, the V gene TRBV2; D is uncertain. The CDR3 coding sequence is TGTGCCAGCAGCCCTCGGGTCCTCACCGGGGAGCTGTTTTTT. This encodes CASSPRVLTGELFF.